This TCR beta chain was identified in a study of PD-L1 blockade in urothelial cancer. Overall study: Blood analyses occurred 3 weeks (second dose) and 6 weeks post treatment start.

This CDR3 spans 14 amino acids. The junction had 11 bases not matched to a gene; V was cut back by 10 bases and J by 4 bases. Per germline, CDR1 LNHDA and CDR2 SQIVND (reference sequence). Each PCR contained spiked-in synthetic TCR analog templates. Sequencing used immunoSEQ multiplex PCR; TCRdb keeps in-frame clones, though not all of them. The data hold fewer than 130,000 clones, with around 85% observed a single time. This clone has just one count. Specimen: PBMCs, collected around atezolizumab (anti-PD-L1) treatment. This clonotype was obtained from a man over 45 with urothelial cancer. The genes are TRBV19 and TRBJ2-7, with 9 positions matching TRBD1. This chain's CDR3 is CATRSLDRGYEQYF. The CDR3 DNA is TGTGCCACGCGGTCGCTGGACAGGGGATACGAGCAGTACTTC.